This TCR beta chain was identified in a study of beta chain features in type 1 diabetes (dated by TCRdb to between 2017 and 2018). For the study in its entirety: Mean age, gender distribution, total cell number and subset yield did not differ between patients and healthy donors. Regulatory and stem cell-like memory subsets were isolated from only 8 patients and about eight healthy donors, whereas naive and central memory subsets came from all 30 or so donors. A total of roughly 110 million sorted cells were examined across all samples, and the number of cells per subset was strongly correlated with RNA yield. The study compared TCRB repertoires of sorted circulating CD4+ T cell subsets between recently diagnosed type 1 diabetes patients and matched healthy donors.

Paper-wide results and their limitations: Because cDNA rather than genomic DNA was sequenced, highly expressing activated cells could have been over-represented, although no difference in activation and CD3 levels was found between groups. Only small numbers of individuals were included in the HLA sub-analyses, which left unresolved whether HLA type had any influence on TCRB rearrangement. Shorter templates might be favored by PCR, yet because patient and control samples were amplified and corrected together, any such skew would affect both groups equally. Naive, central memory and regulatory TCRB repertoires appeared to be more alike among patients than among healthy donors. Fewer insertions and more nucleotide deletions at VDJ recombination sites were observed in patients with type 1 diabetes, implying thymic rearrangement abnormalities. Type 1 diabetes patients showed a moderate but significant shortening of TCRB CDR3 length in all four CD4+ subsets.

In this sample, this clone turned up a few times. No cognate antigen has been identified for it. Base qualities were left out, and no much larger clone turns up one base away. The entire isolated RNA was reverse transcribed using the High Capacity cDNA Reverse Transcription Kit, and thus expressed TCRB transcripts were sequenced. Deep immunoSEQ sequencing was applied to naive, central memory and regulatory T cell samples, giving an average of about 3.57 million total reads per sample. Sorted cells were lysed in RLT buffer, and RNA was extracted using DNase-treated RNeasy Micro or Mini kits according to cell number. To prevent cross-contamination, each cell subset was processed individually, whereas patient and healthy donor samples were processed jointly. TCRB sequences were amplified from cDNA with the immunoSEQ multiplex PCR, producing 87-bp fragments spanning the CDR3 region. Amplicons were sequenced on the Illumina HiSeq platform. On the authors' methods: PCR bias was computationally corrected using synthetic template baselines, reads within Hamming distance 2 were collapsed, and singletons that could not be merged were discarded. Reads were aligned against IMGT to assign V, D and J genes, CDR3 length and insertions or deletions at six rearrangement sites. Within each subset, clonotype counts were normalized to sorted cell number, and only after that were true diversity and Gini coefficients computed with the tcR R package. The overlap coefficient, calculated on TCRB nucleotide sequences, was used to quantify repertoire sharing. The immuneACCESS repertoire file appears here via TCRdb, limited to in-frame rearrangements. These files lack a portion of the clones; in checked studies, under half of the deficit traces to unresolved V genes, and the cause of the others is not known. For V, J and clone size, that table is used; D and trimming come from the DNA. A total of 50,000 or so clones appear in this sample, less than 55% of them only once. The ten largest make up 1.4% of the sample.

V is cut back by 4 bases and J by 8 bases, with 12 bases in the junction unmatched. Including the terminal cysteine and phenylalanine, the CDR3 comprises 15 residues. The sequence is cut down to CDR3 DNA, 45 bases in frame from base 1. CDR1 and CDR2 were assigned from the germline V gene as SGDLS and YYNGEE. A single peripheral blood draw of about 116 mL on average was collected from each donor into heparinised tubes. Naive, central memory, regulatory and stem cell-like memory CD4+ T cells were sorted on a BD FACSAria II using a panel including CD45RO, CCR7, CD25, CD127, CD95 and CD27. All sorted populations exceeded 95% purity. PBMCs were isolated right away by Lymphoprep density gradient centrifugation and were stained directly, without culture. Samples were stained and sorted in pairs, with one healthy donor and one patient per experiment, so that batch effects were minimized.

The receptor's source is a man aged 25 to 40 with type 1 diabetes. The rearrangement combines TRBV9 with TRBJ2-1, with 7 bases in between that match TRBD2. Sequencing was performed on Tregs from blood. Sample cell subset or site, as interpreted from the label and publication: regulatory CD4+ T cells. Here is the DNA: TGTGCCAGCAGCCCTCGGACTAGTAAGGCCTATGAGCAGTTCTTC. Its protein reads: CASSPRTSKAYEQFF.